This T cell receptor (beta chain) came from a study of cytomegalovirus exposure and HLA in healthy donors. Study findings and constraints: Most TCR beta V segments were productive about 87% or about 30% of the time in an earlier analysis. The Asian-associated ancestry cluster reportedly had fewer N-insertions than the approximately 670-donor mean in a later analysis. It was shown in a later analysis that HLA-associated TCR beta chains were more clonally expanded than other, equally common chains.

Everyone who donated was a healthy bone marrow donor. J was trimmed by 4 bases and V by 5 bases; bases with no gene match: 11. CDR1 SEHNR and CDR2 FQNEAQ come from the germline V gene (reference sequence). This CDR3 region has 16 residues. As concerns this clone: Its specificity is not known.

PCR amplification relied on 60 Vbeta primers (plus 13 Jbeta primers). Generated by immunoSEQ multiplex PCR, the TCRdb table keeps only in-frame clones and is missing some. The sample lists about 160,000 clones, just under 80% occurring once. J is TRBJ1-2 and V is TRBV7-9; 9 bases are a match to TRBD1. The origin of this receptor is a man between 25 and 39 years old in good health and CMV-seronegative. The specimen sequenced was PBMCs. The CDR3 reads CASSHDLGQGSYGYTF. CDR3 bases: TGTGCCAGCAGCCACGACCTGGGACAGGGAAGCTATGGCTACACCTTC. Full variable domain (remainder filled in from reference TRBV7-9 and TRBJ1-2): DTGVSQNPRHKITKRGQNVTFRCDPISEHNRLYWYRQTLGQGPEFLTYFQNEAQLEKSRLLSDRFSAERPKGSFSTLEIQRTEQGDSAMYLCASSHDLGQGSYGYTFGSGTRLTVV.